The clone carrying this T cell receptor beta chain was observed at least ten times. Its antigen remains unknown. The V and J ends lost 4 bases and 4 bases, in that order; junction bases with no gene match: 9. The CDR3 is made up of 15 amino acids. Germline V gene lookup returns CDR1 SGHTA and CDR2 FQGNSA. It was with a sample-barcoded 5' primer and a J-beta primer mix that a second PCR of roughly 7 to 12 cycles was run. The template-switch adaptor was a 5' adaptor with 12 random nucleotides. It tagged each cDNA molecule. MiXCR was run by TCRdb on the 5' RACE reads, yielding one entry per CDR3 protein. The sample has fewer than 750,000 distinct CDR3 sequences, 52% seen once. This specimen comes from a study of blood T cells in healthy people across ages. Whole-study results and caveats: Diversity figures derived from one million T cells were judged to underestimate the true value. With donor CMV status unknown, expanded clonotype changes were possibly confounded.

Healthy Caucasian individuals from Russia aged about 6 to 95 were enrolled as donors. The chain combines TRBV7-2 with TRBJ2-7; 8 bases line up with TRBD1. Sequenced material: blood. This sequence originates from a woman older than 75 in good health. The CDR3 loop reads CASSSPDRGRYEQYF. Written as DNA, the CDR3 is TGTGCCAGCAGCTCTCCAGACAGGGGCCGGTACGAGCAGTACTTC.